This T cell receptor (beta chain) was identified in a study of cytomegalovirus exposure and HLA in healthy donors. The V and J ends lost 0 bases and 5 bases respectively, with 10 bases between them. Germline CDR1 and CDR2: SEHNR and FQNEAQ (reference sequence). This CDR3 contains 14 residues. PCR amplification relied on 60 Vbeta primers (plus 13 Jbeta primers). Method: immunoSEQ multiplex PCR; TCRdb's copy keeps in-frame clones and lacks some. In the table there are about 160,000 clones, roughly 79% of which are singletons. The source material was PBMCs. The chain uses TRBV7-9 and TRBJ2-5; the D gene is possibly TRBD1 (5 bases). This clonotype was sampled from a woman aged 40 to 50 in good health and CMV-seronegative. CDR3 protein: CASSLAQGSETQYF. CDR3 coding DNA: TGTGCCAGCAGCTTAGCGCAGGGAAGCGAGACCCAGTACTTC.